This T cell receptor (beta chain) is drawn from a study of T-cell reconstitution after alpha-beta-depleted transplantation in children. Whole-study results and caveats: Where alpha-beta T cells came from about two months after transplant was reportedly several hundred expanded graft clones. Some patients showed high day-60 TCRbeta diversity, which derived from surviving recipient T cells and thymic progenitors. A year had passed since transplant, and T-cell counts and diversity by then came mostly from newly produced T cells.

TCRbeta library construction was performed incorporating unique molecular identifiers. TCRdb reprocessed the PCR reads with MiXCR, giving one entry per CDR3 protein. The table includes about 78,000 distinct CDR3 sequences, 11% to 15% detected once. Trimming removed 1 base from V and 1 base from J, with 7 bases in between. Germline assignment: CDR1 KGHDR and CDR2 SFDVKD. The CDR3 has 14 amino acids. This clonotype has more than one count but fewer than ten. Its target is not known. This chain joins TRBV24-1 and TRBJ2-7; no reliable D call. The sequence derives from a male patient between 2 and 10 years old who had a stem cell transplant for acute lymphoblastic leukemia, so the T cells may come from the graft donor. The input for sequencing was PBMCs, mostly from graft donor cells, taken 180 days after TCRalphabeta/CD19-depleted stem cell transplant. CDR3 loop: CATSDFGFSYEQYF. DNA for the CDR3: TGTGCCACCAGTGATTTTGGTTTTTCCTACGAGCAGTACTTC.